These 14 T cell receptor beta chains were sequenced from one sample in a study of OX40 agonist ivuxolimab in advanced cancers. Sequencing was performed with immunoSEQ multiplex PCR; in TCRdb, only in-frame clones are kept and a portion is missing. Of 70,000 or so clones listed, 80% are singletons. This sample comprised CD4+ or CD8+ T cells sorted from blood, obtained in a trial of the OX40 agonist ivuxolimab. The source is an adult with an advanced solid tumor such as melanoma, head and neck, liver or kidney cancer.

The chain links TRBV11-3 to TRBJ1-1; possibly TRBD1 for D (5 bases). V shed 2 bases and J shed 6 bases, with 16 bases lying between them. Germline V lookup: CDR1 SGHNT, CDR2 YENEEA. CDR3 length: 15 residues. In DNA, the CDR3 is TGTGCCAGCAGCTTACCCCTTCGTCAGGGCTCTGAAGCTTTCTTT. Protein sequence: CASSLPLRQGSEAFF.

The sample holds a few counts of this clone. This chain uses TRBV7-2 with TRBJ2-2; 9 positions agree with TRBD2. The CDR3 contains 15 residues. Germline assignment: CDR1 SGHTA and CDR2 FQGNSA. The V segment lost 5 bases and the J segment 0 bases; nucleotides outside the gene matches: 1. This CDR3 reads CASSRGGANTGELFF. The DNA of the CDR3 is TGTGCCAGCAGCCGCGGGGGGGCGAACACCGGGGAGCTGTTTTTT.

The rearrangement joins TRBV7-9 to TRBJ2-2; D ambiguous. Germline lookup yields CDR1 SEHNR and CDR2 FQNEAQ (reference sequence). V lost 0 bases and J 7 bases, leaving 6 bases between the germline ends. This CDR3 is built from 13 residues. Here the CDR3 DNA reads TGTGCCAGCAGCTTAGCGATCTTCGGGGAGCTGTTTTTT. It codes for CASSLAIFGELFF.

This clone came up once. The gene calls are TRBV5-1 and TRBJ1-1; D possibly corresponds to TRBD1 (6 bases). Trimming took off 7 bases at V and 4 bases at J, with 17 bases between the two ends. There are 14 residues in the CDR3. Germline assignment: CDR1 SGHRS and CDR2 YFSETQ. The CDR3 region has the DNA TGCGCCAGCGCTCAGGGGTTCGGGGGCACTGAAGCTTTCTTT. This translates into CASAQGFGGTEAFF.

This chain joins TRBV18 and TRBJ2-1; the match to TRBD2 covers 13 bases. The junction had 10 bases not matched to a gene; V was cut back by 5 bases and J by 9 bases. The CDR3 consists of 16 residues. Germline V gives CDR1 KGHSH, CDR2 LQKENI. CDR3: CASSSPGLAGRGEQFF. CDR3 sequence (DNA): TGTGCCAGCTCATCCCCGGGACTAGCGGGGAGGGGTGAGCAGTTCTTC.

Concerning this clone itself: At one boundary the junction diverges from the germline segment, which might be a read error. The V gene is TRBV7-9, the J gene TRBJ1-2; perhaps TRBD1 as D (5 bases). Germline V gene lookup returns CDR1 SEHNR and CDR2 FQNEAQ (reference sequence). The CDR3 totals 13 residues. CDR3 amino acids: CASSRPGTADLNF. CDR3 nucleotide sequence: TGTGCCAGCAGTAGGCCCGGGACCGCCGACTTAAACTTC.

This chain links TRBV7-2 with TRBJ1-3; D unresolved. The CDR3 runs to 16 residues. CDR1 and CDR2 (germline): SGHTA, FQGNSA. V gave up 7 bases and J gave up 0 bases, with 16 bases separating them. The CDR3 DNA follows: TGTGCCAGCACTTTAGATACAGCTTCCTCTGGAAACACCATATATTTT. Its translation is CASTLDTASSGNTIYF.

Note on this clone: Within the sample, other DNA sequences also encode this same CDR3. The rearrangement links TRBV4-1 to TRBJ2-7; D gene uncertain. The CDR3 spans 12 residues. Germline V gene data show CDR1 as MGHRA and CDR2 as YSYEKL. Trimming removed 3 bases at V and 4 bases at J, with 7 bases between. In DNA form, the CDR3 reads TGCGCCAGCAGCCAGGATAGGTACGAGCAGTACTTC. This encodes CASSQDRYEQYF.

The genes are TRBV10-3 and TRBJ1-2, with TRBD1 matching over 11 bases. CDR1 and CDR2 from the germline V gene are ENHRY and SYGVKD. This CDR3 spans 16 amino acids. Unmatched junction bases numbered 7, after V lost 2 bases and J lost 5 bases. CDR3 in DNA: TGTGCCATCAGTGAGCCGGGACAGGGGGAGGGGTATGGCTACACCTTC. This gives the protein CAISEPGQGEGYGYTF.

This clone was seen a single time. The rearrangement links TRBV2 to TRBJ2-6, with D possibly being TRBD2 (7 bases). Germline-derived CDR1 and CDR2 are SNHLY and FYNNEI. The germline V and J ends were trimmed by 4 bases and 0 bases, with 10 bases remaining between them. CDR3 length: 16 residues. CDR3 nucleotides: TGTGCCAGCAGTGGGGGAGGGGGCTCTGGGGCCAACGTCCTGACTTTC. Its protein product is CASSGGGGSGANVLTF. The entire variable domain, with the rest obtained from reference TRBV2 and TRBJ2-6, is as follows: EPEVTQTPSHQVTQMGQEVILRCVPISNHLYFYWYRQILGQKVEFLVSFYNNEISEKSEIFDDQFSVERPDGSNFTLKIRSTKLEDSAMYFCASSGGGGSGANVLTFGAGSRLTVL.

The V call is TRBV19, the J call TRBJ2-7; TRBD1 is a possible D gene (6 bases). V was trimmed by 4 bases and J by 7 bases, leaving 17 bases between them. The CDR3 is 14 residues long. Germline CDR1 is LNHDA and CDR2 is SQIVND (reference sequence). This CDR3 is CASSKTGTYEEQYF. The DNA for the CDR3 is TGTGCCAGTAGTAAAACCGGGACATATGAGGAGCAGTACTTC.

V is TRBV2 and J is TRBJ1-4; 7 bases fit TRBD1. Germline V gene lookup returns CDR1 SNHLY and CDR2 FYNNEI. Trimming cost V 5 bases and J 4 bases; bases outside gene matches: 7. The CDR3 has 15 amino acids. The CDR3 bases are TGTGCCAGCAGTACTCGACAGGGAAATAATGAAAAACTGTTTTTT. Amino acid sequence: CASSTRQGNNEKLFF.

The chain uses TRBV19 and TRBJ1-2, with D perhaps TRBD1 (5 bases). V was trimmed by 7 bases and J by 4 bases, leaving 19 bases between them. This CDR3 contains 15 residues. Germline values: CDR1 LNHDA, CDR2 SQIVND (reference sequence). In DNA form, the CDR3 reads TGTGCCAGTACCCGGCGGCAGGGTGGCCCCTATGGCTACACCTTC. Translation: CASTRRQGGPYGYTF.

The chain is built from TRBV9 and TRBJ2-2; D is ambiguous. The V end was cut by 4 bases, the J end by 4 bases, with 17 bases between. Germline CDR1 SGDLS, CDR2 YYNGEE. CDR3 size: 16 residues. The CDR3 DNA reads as TGTGCCAGCAGCCCCGAGTTACGTCTGGTCACCGGGGAGCTGTTTTTT. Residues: CASSPELRLVTGELFF.